This T cell receptor (beta chain) was recorded in a study of shared clonotypes between healthy human individuals. V was cut by 0 bases and J by 9 bases, with 12 bases left in between. The CDR3 contains 14 residues. Germline-derived CDR1 and CDR2 are MGHRA and YSYEKL. Measured with immunoSEQ multiplex PCR; TCRdb has only the in-frame clones, and not every one. The sample includes roughly 500,000 clones, roughly four fifths of them seen just once. This clonotype was obtained from a middle-aged woman in good health. Some clones in this sample may be carry-over from other donors' samples. This chain connects TRBV4-1 to TRBJ1-5, with D possibly being TRBD1 (5 bases). The sequenced material came from PBMCs. For the CDR3, the DNA is TGCGCCAGCAGCCAAGAACAGGTATCGTCGCCCCAGCATTTT. This codes for CASSQEQVSSPQHF.